Following are 20 T cell receptor beta chains from one sample sequenced in a study of blood T cell repertoires in COVID-19. Method: immunoSEQ multiplex PCR; TCRdb's copy keeps in-frame clones and lacks some. The sample has more than 85,000 clones, 87% seen once. Material for sequencing was peripheral blood. The receptors here all came from a woman aged 50 to 60 with COVID-19, enrolled during active disease.

The chain links TRBV3-1 (or the pseudogene TRBV3-2) to TRBJ1-2, with 10 bases that match TRBD1. The CDR3 contains 14 residues. Losses at the gene ends were 6 bases for V and 2 bases for J; bases not matched to a gene: 3. From germline, CDR1 is LGHDT and CDR2 YNNKEL (reference sequence). In DNA form, the CDR3 reads TGTGCCAGCAGAGGACAGGGGGTCAACTATGGCTACACCTTC. Protein sequence: CASRGQGVNYGYTF.

The J gene is TRBJ2-1, the V gene TRBV7-8; no definite D call. Germline CDR1 reads SGHVS; CDR2 reads FQNEAQ. V was trimmed by 5 bases and J by 9 bases, leaving 17 bases between them. The CDR3 has 14 amino acids. CDR3 loop: CASSLLYSSSEQFF. CDR3 sequence (DNA): TGTGCCAGCAGCCTCCTCTATTCGAGTAGTGAGCAGTTCTTC.

This chain joins TRBV28 and TRBJ1-2; 7 nucleotides agree with TRBD1. This CDR3 region has 17 residues. From germline, CDR1 is MDHEN and CDR2 SYDVKM. V gave up 5 bases and J gave up 4 bases; unmatched junction bases: 16. CDR3 nucleotides: TGTGCCAGCAGTGTTAGGGGGCTCCCACGGTCCCCCTATGGCTACACCTTC. Translated, it gives CASSVRGLPRSPYGYTF.

The rearrangement links TRBV2 to TRBJ2-3; 7 bases align to TRBD1. V was pared by 5 bases and J by 1 base, with 3 bases of the junction left unmatched. CDR1 and CDR2 from the germline V gene are SNHLY and FYNNEI. There are 14 residues in the CDR3. CDR3 amino acids: CASSWDSGTDTQYF. Written as DNA, the CDR3 is TGTGCCAGCAGTTGGGACAGCGGCACAGATACGCAGTATTTT.

The chain recombines TRBV18 with TRBJ2-2; 7 bases map to TRBD2. Losses at the gene ends were 4 bases for V and 6 bases for J; bases not matched to a gene: 14. Germline V gene data show CDR1 as KGHSH and CDR2 as LQKENI. The CDR3 consists of 17 residues. CDR3 sequence: CASSLPGLVGVSGELFF. For the CDR3, the DNA is TGTGCCAGCTCACTACCCGGACTAGTAGGAGTCTCCGGGGAGCTGTTTTTT.

This clone was seen only once. The chain is built from TRBV7-7 and TRBJ2-7; 7 bases line up with TRBD2. The CDR3 loop spans 15 amino acids. CDR1 and CDR2 (germline): SSHAT, FNYEAQ (reference sequence). V shed 1 base, J shed 3 bases, and the junction held 6 bases outside the gene matches. CDR3 sequence reads: CASSLGEGSIYEQYF. DNA of the CDR3: TGTGCCAGCAGCTTAGGGGAGGGATCAATCTACGAGCAGTACTTC.

The rearrangement links TRBV19 to TRBJ1-1; D is undetermined. Trimming cost V 3 bases and J 0 bases, with 14 bases left between them. The CDR3 covers 16 residues. Germline V lookup: CDR1 LNHDA, CDR2 SQIVND (reference sequence). The CDR3 DNA sequence: TGTGCCAGTAGTATGATATCGGGGTCTATGAACACTGAAGCTTTCTTT. Translation: CASSMISGSMNTEAFF. Full variable domain (missing parts from reference TRBV19 and TRBJ1-1): DGGITQSPKYLFRKEGQNVTLSCEQNLNHDAMYWYRQDPGQGLRLIYYSQIVNDFQKGDIAEGYSVSREKKESFPLTVTSAQKNPTAFYLCASSMISGSMNTEAFFGQGTRLTVV.

The chain couples TRBV7-9 to TRBJ2-7; TRBD1 matches at 11 bases. The CDR3 spans 16 residues. Trimming removed 4 bases from V and 7 bases from J; junction bases left unmatched: 12. Per germline, CDR1 SEHNR and CDR2 FQNEAQ (reference sequence). CDR3 bases: TGTGCCAGCAGCTCCCGGACAGGGGGCGCGGGTTTTGAGCAGTACTTC. Translation: CASSSRTGGAGFEQYF.

CDR3 sequence (DNA): TGTGCCAGCAGCAGGCGATACTACGAGCAGTACTTC. It encodes CASSRRYYEQYF. The J gene is TRBJ2-7, the V gene TRBV12-3 or TRBV12-4; no definite D call. The CDR3 covers 12 residues. The V and J ends lost 6 bases and 3 bases respectively, with 9 bases between them.

The CDR3 is CSVEDHPGQKYF. In nucleotides, the CDR3 is TGCAGCGTTGAAGATCACCCAGGCCAAAAGTACTTC. The chain combines TRBV29-1 with TRBJ2-4; no firm D call. The CDR3 spans 12 residues. Germline CDR1 SQVTM, CDR2 ANQGSEA. The V end was cut by 0 bases, the J end by 14 bases, with 14 bases between.

The J gene is TRBJ1-5, the V gene TRBV18, with 10 bases fitting TRBD1. The germline V gene has CDR1 KGHSH and CDR2 LQKENI. The J segment lost 3 bases and the V segment lost 3 bases, leaving 14 bases of the junction unmatched. CDR3 size: 19 residues. The CDR3 DNA follows: TGTGCCAGCTCACCGCCCCCCGGGACAGGGGATTGGGTCAATCAGCCCCAGCATTTT. It yields the protein CASSPPPGTGDWVNQPQHF.

The chain links TRBV3-1 (or the pseudogene TRBV3-2) to TRBJ2-1; a weak D match, TRBD2 (8 bases). The V gene lost 0 bases and the J gene lost 15 bases, with 15 bases spanning the gap. Germline CDR1 reads LGHDT; CDR2 reads YNNKEL (reference sequence). CDR3 length: 13 residues. The CDR3 sequence is CASSQEGQRGWFF. CDR3 nucleotide sequence: TGTGCCAGCAGCCAAGAGGGACAGCGGGGGTGGTTCTTC.

This clone showed up just once. The chain links TRBV4-1 to TRBJ2-3, with a weak D call TRBD1 (6 bases). The CDR3 sequence is 14 residues long. V lost 1 base to trimming and J lost 5 bases, with 10 bases between them. Germline values: CDR1 MGHRA, CDR2 YSYEKL. CDR3 in DNA: TGCGCCAGCAGCCAAGCACAGGGACAAGATACGCAGTATTTT. Its protein is CASSQAQGQDTQYF.

V and J are TRBV24-1 and TRBJ2-3; TRBD1 agrees at 8 bases. V was clipped by 5 bases and J by 9 bases; unmatched bases: 9. This CDR3 is 14 amino acids long. Germline assignment: CDR1 KGHDR and CDR2 SFDVKD. The CDR3 spells CATSVQGGQGTQYF. The DNA of the CDR3 is TGTGCCACCAGTGTTCAGGGAGGACAGGGCACGCAGTATTTT.

This clone was detected only once. CDR3 sequence reads: CASSYSEVNEKLFF. The CDR3 coding sequence is TGTGCCAGCAGTTATTCAGAGGTTAATGAAAAACTGTTTTTT. The V and J genes are TRBV6-9 and TRBJ1-4; no clear D. V was clipped by 0 bases and J by 4 bases, with 6 bases between them. The CDR3 contains 14 residues. The germline V gene encodes CDR1 MNHGY and CDR2 SVAAGI.

The CDR3 spells CASSPQLAGGQETQYF. DNA for the CDR3: TGTGCCAGCTCACCACAGCTAGCGGGGGGGCAAGAGACCCAGTACTTC. The rearrangement links TRBV18 to TRBJ2-5, with TRBD2 identical over 12 bases. With 1 base clipped from V and 2 bases from J, the junction kept 2 bases outside the gene matches. This CDR3 region has 16 residues. Germline loops: CDR1 KGHSH, CDR2 LQKENI.

The J gene is TRBJ2-5, the V gene TRBV7-2; the D is unclear. V lost 5 bases, J lost 0 bases, and 7 bases lay in between. Germline CDR1 is SGHTA and CDR2 is FQGNSA. This CDR3 has 13 residues. The CDR3 DNA follows: TGTGCCAGCAGCGAGGTGTACCAAGAGACCCAGTACTTC. Translation: CASSEVYQETQYF. Together with reference TRBV7-2 and TRBJ2-5, the CDR3 gives the full variable domain: GAGVSQSPSNKVTEKGKDVELRCDPISGHTALYWYRQSLGQGLEFLIYFQGNSAPDKSGLPSDRFSAERTGGSVSTLTIQRTQQEDSAVYLCASSEVYQETQYFGPGTRLLVL.

About this clone: Other DNA sequences of this sample code for an identical CDR3. This sequence joins TRBV28 and TRBJ2-7; 7 nucleotides line up with TRBD1. Germline V gene data show CDR1 as MDHEN and CDR2 as SYDVKM. The CDR3 has 14 residues. Trimming removed 6 bases from V and 0 bases from J; junction bases left unmatched: 5. The CDR3 reads CASRRQGISYEQYF. CDR3 DNA sequence: TGTGCCAGCAGGAGACAGGGCATCTCCTACGAGCAGTACTTC.

Here the CDR3 reads CASYPGTADTQYF. CDR3 coding DNA: TGCGCCAGTTATCCCGGGACAGCGGATACGCAGTATTTT. The V gene is TRBV5-1, the J gene TRBJ2-3; 7 positions match TRBD1. CDR1 and CDR2 (germline): SGHRS, YFSETQ. This CDR3 spans 13 amino acids. J was trimmed by 6 bases and V by 8 bases; bases with no gene match: 9.

In its sample, this clone was seen a few times. The rearrangement uses TRBV4-1 and TRBJ2-5; possibly TRBD2 for D (5 bases). The CDR3 is made up of 15 amino acids. The V end was cut by 5 bases, the J end by 5 bases, with 18 bases between. In germline, CDR1 is MGHRA, CDR2 YSYEKL. CDR3 amino acids: CASSFRTREAETQYF. CDR3 sequence (DNA): TGCGCCAGCAGCTTTAGAACCCGGGAAGCCGAGACCCAGTACTTC.